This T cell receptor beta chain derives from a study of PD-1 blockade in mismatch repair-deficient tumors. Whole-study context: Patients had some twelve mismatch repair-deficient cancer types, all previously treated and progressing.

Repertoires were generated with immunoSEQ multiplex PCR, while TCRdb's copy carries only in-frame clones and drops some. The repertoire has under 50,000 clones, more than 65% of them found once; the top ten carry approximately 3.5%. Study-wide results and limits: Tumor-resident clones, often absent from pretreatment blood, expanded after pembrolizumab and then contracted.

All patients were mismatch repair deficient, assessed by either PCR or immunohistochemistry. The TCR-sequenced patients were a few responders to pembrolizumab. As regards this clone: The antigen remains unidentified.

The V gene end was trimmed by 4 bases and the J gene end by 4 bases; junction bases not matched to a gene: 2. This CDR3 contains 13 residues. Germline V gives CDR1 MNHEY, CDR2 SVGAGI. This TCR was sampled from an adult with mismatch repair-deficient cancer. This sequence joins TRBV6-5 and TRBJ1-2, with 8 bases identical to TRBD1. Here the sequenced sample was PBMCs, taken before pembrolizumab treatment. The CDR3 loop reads CASSWDRSYGYTF. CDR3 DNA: TGTGCCAGCAGTTGGGACAGGTCCTATGGCTACACCTTC.